A selection of T cell receptor beta chains follows, all from one sample in a study of shared clonotypes between healthy human individuals. Repertoires were generated with immunoSEQ multiplex PCR, while TCRdb's copy carries only in-frame clones and drops some. The table shows about 2.5 million clones, with less than 95% occurring only once. What was sequenced was naive CD4+ T cells from PBMCs. Receptors were obtained from a man in his late teens or twenties in good health. Some clones in this sample may be carry-over from other donors' samples. CDR3s include the opening cysteine and the closing phenylalanine or tryptophan. The order of the fields is clone size, D gene, V gene, J gene, CDR3 DNA, CDR3 protein. The D gene is left open where the match is weak. Size is omitted from some rows. Given values are once, few, many or a class for expanded clones.

clone_size: NA
d_call: TRBD2
v_call: TRBV5-1
j_call: TRBJ2-3
cdr3_nt: TGCGCCAGCAGCCTCTCGGCTAGCGGGAGGTTAACAAACACAGATACGCAGTATTTT
cdr3_aa: CASSLSASGRLTNTDTQYF

clone_size: NA
d_call: NA
v_call: TRBV29-1
j_call: TRBJ2-7
cdr3_nt: TGCAGCGTTGTTCCGGGAGCGGGCGAGCAGTACTTC
cdr3_aa: CSVVPGAGEQYF

clone_size: NA
d_call: TRBD2
v_call: TRBV11-3
j_call: TRBJ2-1
cdr3_nt: TGTGCCAGCAGCTTGGCTAGCGGGAGGGGGAATGAGCAGTTCTTC
cdr3_aa: CASSLASGRGNEQFF

clone_size: NA
d_call: NA
v_call: TRBV5-1
j_call: TRBJ1-3
cdr3_nt: TGCGCCAGCAGCGCGGGACATTCTGGAAACACCATATATTTT
cdr3_aa: CASSAGHSGNTIYF

clone_size: NA
d_call: NA
v_call: TRBV27
j_call: TRBJ2-7
cdr3_nt: TGTGCCAGCAGCCGGGACTGGAACTACGAGCAGTACTTC
cdr3_aa: CASSRDWNYEQYF

clone_size: NA
d_call: NA
v_call: TRBV9
j_call: TRBJ1-1
cdr3_nt: TGTGCCAGCAGCGTAGGGCCGGAGGGCACTGAAGCTTTCTTT
cdr3_aa: CASSVGPEGTEAFF

clone_size: NA
d_call: NA
v_call: TRBV5-5
j_call: TRBJ2-4
cdr3_nt: TGTGCCAGCAGCCCGGAACTACAGAGGAGAGACATTCAGTACTTC
cdr3_aa: CASSPELQRRDIQYF

clone_size: NA
d_call: TRBD2
v_call: TRBV11-3
j_call: TRBJ2-1
cdr3_nt: TGTGCCAGCAGCCCCCGTTACGTAGCGGGAGGTGGTTACAATGAGCAGTTCTTC
cdr3_aa: CASSPRYVAGGGYNEQFF

clone_size: NA
d_call: NA
v_call: TRBV6-5
j_call: TRBJ2-1
cdr3_nt: TGTGCCAGCGTCAGGGACCCCTCCTTCAATGAGCAGTTCTTC
cdr3_aa: CASVRDPSFNEQFF

clone_size: NA
d_call: NA
v_call: TRBV27
j_call: TRBJ1-1
cdr3_nt: TGTGCCAGCAGTTTCGGGGGGGGTAGGACTGAAGCTTTCTTT
cdr3_aa: CASSFGGGRTEAFF

clone_size: NA
d_call: NA
v_call: TRBV28
j_call: TRBJ1-1
cdr3_nt: TGTGCCAGCAGCTACCCCGACAGAACTGAAGCTTTCTTT
cdr3_aa: CASSYPDRTEAFF

clone_size: NA
d_call: TRBD2
v_call: TRBV5-1
j_call: TRBJ2-3
cdr3_nt: TGCGCCAGCAGCTTGGTTGGTAGCGGGAGTGGCACAGATACGCAGTATTTT
cdr3_aa: CASSLVGSGSGTDTQYF

clone_size: NA
d_call: NA
v_call: TRBV28
j_call: TRBJ1-5
cdr3_nt: TGTGCCAGCACCACGGGATTTAGCAATCAGTCCCAGCATTTT
cdr3_aa: CASTTGFSNQSQHF

clone_size: NA
d_call: NA
v_call: TRBV5-6
j_call: TRBJ1-1
cdr3_nt: TGTGCCAGCGGCGGGATTCGGGGGACTGAAGCTTTCTTT
cdr3_aa: CASGGIRGTEAFF

clone_size: NA
d_call: NA
v_call: TRBV18
j_call: TRBJ1-1
cdr3_nt: TGTGCCAGCTCACCAGCTCAACACACTGAAGCTTTCTTT
cdr3_aa: CASSPAQHTEAFF

clone_size: NA
d_call: TRBD1
v_call: TRBV19
j_call: TRBJ2-7
cdr3_nt: TGTGCCAGTAGTCCGGGACAGGGTCGGTACGAGCAGTACTTC
cdr3_aa: CASSPGQGRYEQYF

clone_size: NA
d_call: NA
v_call: TRBV7-3
j_call: TRBJ2-2
cdr3_nt: TGTGCCAGCAGCTTAAAAGGGGTCAACACCGGGGAGCTGTTTTTT
cdr3_aa: CASSLKGVNTGELFF

clone_size: NA
d_call: NA
v_call: TRBV27
j_call: TRBJ1-2
cdr3_nt: TGTGCCAGCAGCGAAAGAAACAGGGATGGCTACACCTTC
cdr3_aa: CASSERNRDGYTF

clone_size: NA
d_call: NA
v_call: TRBV5-1
j_call: TRBJ2-1
cdr3_nt: TGCGCCAGCAGCTTGTGGGCGGGCTCCTACAATGAGCAGTTCTTC
cdr3_aa: CASSLWAGSYNEQFF

clone_size: NA
d_call: NA
v_call: TRBV7-6
j_call: TRBJ1-1
cdr3_nt: TGTGCCAGCAGCTTTCCAGGAACGAACACTGAAGCTTTCTTT
cdr3_aa: CASSFPGTNTEAFF

clone_size: NA
d_call: NA
v_call: TRBV7-4
j_call: TRBJ2-3
cdr3_nt: TGTGCCAGCAGCTTAAGGGACACCTCTAGCACAGATACGCAGTATTTT
cdr3_aa: CASSLRDTSSTDTQYF

clone_size: NA
d_call: TRBD2
v_call: TRBV9
j_call: TRBJ2-3
cdr3_nt: TGTGCCAGCAGTGCCGGACTAGCGGGGGCCTATAGCACAGATACGCAGTATTTT
cdr3_aa: CASSAGLAGAYSTDTQYF

clone_size: NA
d_call: TRBD1
v_call: TRBV7-9
j_call: TRBJ2-1
cdr3_nt: TGTGCCAGCAGCGAAGGGACAGGGGGCTACAATGAGCAGTTCTTC
cdr3_aa: CASSEGTGGYNEQFF

clone_size: NA
d_call: NA
v_call: TRBV7-2
j_call: TRBJ2-2
cdr3_nt: TGTGCCAGCAGCCCCATCAGGGCGAACACCGGGGAGCTGTTTTTT
cdr3_aa: CASSPIRANTGELFF

clone_size: NA
d_call: NA
v_call: TRBV28
j_call: TRBJ2-2
cdr3_nt: TGTGCCAGCAGCTCCCCGGCGGGGACCGGGGAGCTGTTTTTT
cdr3_aa: CASSSPAGTGELFF

clone_size: NA
d_call: NA
v_call: TRBV27
j_call: TRBJ2-2
cdr3_nt: TGTGCCAGCTATGGCCGGTCAAGGGGCGGGGAGCTGTTTTTT
cdr3_aa: CASYGRSRGGELFF

clone_size: NA
d_call: TRBD2
v_call: TRBV27
j_call: TRBJ2-7
cdr3_nt: TGTGCCAGCATTCCGACTAGCGCTTACACCCGAAACTATTACGAGCAGTACTTC
cdr3_aa: CASIPTSAYTRNYYEQYF

clone_size: NA
d_call: NA
v_call: TRBV7-2
j_call: TRBJ1-2
cdr3_nt: TGTGCCAGCAGCTTAGCGGCCCTCGGCGGCTATGGCTACACCTTC
cdr3_aa: CASSLAALGGYGYTF

clone_size: NA
d_call: TRBD2
v_call: TRBV5-1
j_call: TRBJ2-7
cdr3_nt: TGCGCCAGCAGCTTGACTGCGGGAGGAACCTACGAGCAGTACTTC
cdr3_aa: CASSLTAGGTYEQYF

clone_size: NA
d_call: NA
v_call: TRBV5-4
j_call: TRBJ2-6
cdr3_nt: TGTGCCAGCAGCGGGAGGGGACAGGTCAACAACTCTGGGGCCAACGTCCTGACTTTC
cdr3_aa: CASSGRGQVNNSGANVLTF

clone_size: NA
d_call: NA
v_call: TRBV11-2
j_call: TRBJ1-1
cdr3_nt: TGTGCCAGCAGCCCCGTTAAGGGTGGGTACACTGAAGCTTTCTTT
cdr3_aa: CASSPVKGGYTEAFF

clone_size: NA
d_call: NA
v_call: TRBV27
j_call: TRBJ2-1
cdr3_nt: TGTGCCAGCAGTCGCGGGACCCGTATTAGCTCCTACAATGAGCAGTTCTTC
cdr3_aa: CASSRGTRISSYNEQFF

clone_size: NA
d_call: NA
v_call: TRBV5-1
j_call: TRBJ1-2
cdr3_nt: TGCGCCAGCAGCCGTGGGGCCCCCTATGGCTACACCTTC
cdr3_aa: CASSRGAPYGYTF

clone_size: NA
d_call: NA
v_call: TRBV4-1
j_call: TRBJ2-2
cdr3_nt: TGCGCCAGCAGCCAAGTCCTCACAGGAGACACCGGGGAGCTGTTTTTT
cdr3_aa: CASSQVLTGDTGELFF

clone_size: NA
d_call: NA
v_call: TRBV6-5
j_call: TRBJ1-4
cdr3_nt: TGTGCCAGCAGTTACTCGGCAGGGCGGCATGAAAAACTGTTTTTT
cdr3_aa: CASSYSAGRHEKLFF

clone_size: NA
d_call: NA
v_call: TRBV6-1
j_call: TRBJ1-1
cdr3_nt: TGTGCCAGCAATTGGGGGAACACTGAAGCTTTCTTT
cdr3_aa: CASNWGNTEAFF

clone_size: NA
d_call: TRBD1
v_call: TRBV5-6
j_call: TRBJ1-4
cdr3_nt: TGTGCCAGCAGCCCAAACAGGGGGCGCGTGGTTGGACCTAATGAAAAACTGTTTTTT
cdr3_aa: CASSPNRGRVVGPNEKLFF

clone_size: NA
d_call: NA
v_call: TRBV5-1
j_call: TRBJ2-2
cdr3_nt: TGCGCCAGCACCTTAGTGATAGGCCCAGGAAAGCTGTTTTTT
cdr3_aa: CASTLVIGPGKLFF

clone_size: NA
d_call: NA
v_call: TRBV10-1
j_call: TRBJ2-7
cdr3_nt: TGCGCCAGCAGTGAGGGTGTGAGGGAGAATGTGGACGAGCAGTACTTC
cdr3_aa: CASSEGVRENVDEQYF

clone_size: NA
d_call: TRBD1
v_call: TRBV7-9
j_call: TRBJ2-2
cdr3_nt: TGTGCCAGCAGCTTGGGACCCGGGACAGGGTCCACCGGGGAGCTGTTTTTT
cdr3_aa: CASSLGPGTGSTGELFF

clone_size: NA
d_call: TRBD2
v_call: TRBV7-9
j_call: TRBJ2-3
cdr3_nt: TGTGCCAGCAGCTTTTCGACTAGCGGCAACACAGATACGCAGTATTTT
cdr3_aa: CASSFSTSGNTDTQYF

clone_size: NA
d_call: TRBD1
v_call: TRBV18
j_call: TRBJ1-3
cdr3_nt: TGTGCCAGCTCAGGACAGGGGGCGCGTTTTGGAAACACCATATATTTT
cdr3_aa: CASSGQGARFGNTIYF

clone_size: NA
d_call: NA
v_call: TRBV9
j_call: TRBJ2-1
cdr3_nt: TGTGCCAGCAGCGTGGACGGGGGCTTGTCCGATGAGCAGTTCTTC
cdr3_aa: CASSVDGGLSDEQFF

clone_size: once
d_call: NA
v_call: TRBV10-3
j_call: TRBJ2-7
cdr3_nt: TGTGCCATCAGTGTAGGGTTTGGCTACGAGCAGTACTTC
cdr3_aa: CAISVGFGYEQYF

clone_size: once
d_call: NA
v_call: TRBV7-9
j_call: TRBJ2-5
cdr3_nt: TGTGCCAGCAGCCCTCTTCGGGAGACCCGGTACTTC
cdr3_aa: CASSPLRETRYF

clone_size: few
d_call: NA
v_call: TRBV5-1
j_call: TRBJ1-5
cdr3_nt: TGCGCCAGCAGCCCGGGGGATAGCAGTCAGCCCCAGCATTTT
cdr3_aa: CASSPGDSSQPQHF

clone_size: NA
d_call: NA
v_call: TRBV29-1
j_call: TRBJ1-5
cdr3_nt: TGCAGCGTTGGGGCAGAAAATCAGCCCCAGCATTTT
cdr3_aa: CSVGAENQPQHF

clone_size: NA
d_call: NA
v_call: TRBV28
j_call: TRBJ1-5
cdr3_nt: TGTGCCAGCAGTGTTGCTGGACGGCCCCAGCATTTT
cdr3_aa: CASSVAGRPQHF

clone_size: NA
d_call: NA
v_call: TRBV5-1
j_call: TRBJ2-2
cdr3_nt: TGCGCCAGCAGCTTGGTGAACGGGGAGCTGTTTTTT
cdr3_aa: CASSLVNGELFF

clone_size: NA
d_call: TRBD2
v_call: TRBV29-1
j_call: TRBJ2-3
cdr3_nt: TGCAGCGTCCCAGATCGGACTAGCGGGAGATCCCTCACAGATACGCAGTATTTT
cdr3_aa: CSVPDRTSGRSLTDTQYF

clone_size: NA
d_call: TRBD1
v_call: TRBV19
j_call: TRBJ1-2
cdr3_nt: TGTGCCTCCGCACCCAGACAGGGGAGGGGCTACACCTTC
cdr3_aa: CASAPRQGRGYTF

clone_size: NA
d_call: TRBD1
v_call: TRBV6-6
j_call: TRBJ1-1
cdr3_nt: TGTGCCAGCAGTTCGGGACAGGGGTTAGTGAGGGGTGAAGCTTTCTTT
cdr3_aa: CASSSGQGLVRGEAFF

clone_size: NA
d_call: TRBD1
v_call: TRBV7-9
j_call: TRBJ1-2
cdr3_nt: TGTGCCAGCAGCCCTCAGGGGGCCCTTAACTATGGCTACACCTTC
cdr3_aa: CASSPQGALNYGYTF

clone_size: NA
d_call: NA
v_call: TRBV7-2
j_call: TRBJ2-3
cdr3_nt: TGTGCCAGCAGCACAAGGGCCTTTACAGATACGCAGTATTTT
cdr3_aa: CASSTRAFTDTQYF

clone_size: NA
d_call: TRBD1
v_call: TRBV6-6
j_call: TRBJ1-6
cdr3_nt: TGTGCCAGCAGTTCGCCCCTCGACAGGGACGATTCACCCCTCCACTTT
cdr3_aa: CASSSPLDRDDSPLHF

clone_size: NA
d_call: NA
v_call: TRBV19
j_call: TRBJ1-2
cdr3_nt: TGTGCCATCCTGGACCGGAATAACTATGGCTACACCTTC
cdr3_aa: CAILDRNNYGYTF

clone_size: NA
d_call: TRBD1
v_call: TRBV6-1
j_call: TRBJ1-4
cdr3_nt: TGTGCCAGCAGTGGGCTCTCCCAGGGGGATGAAAAACTGTTTTTT
cdr3_aa: CASSGLSQGDEKLFF